This T cell receptor (beta chain) originates from a study of blood T cells in healthy people across ages. Study-level results: Diversity estimated from one million T cells was considered an underestimate. There were more naive CD4+ cells and higher diversity in long-lived donors than in aged donors.

Only a few counts were recorded for this clonotype. Its antigen is unknown. Deletions cut 7 bases from V and 1 base from J, with 10 bases between. The CDR3 is made up of 13 amino acids. Germline values: CDR1 LNHDA, CDR2 SQIVND (reference sequence). Samples each yielded at least 6 micrograms of total RNA. Through a sample-barcoded 5' primer and a J-beta primer mix, a second PCR was run for about 6 to 11 cycles. One entry per CDR3 protein, called by TCRdb with MiXCR from the 5' RACE reads. This table has 700,000 or so distinct CDR3 sequences, 22% appearing once. Sequenced sample: blood. This receptor was obtained from a man aged 70 or older in good health. The chain has TRBV19 and TRBJ1-1; D remains ambiguous. The CDR3, as DNA: TGTGCCAGTACTTGGCCACCGAACACTGAAGCTTTCTTT. It translates to CASTWPPNTEAFF.